The source of this T cell receptor beta chain is a study of human T cells and chemical hapten exposure. Study-wide results and limits: Expanded TCRs produced significantly more large CDR3 similarity clusters than controls did.

Time point in this sample: patch test 1, 2 weeks after DPC sensitization. The treatment denotes: therapeutic diphenylcyclopropenone sensitization with weekly scalp DPC. This clonotype has ten or more counts. Its antigen is still unknown. Each CDR3 protein gets one entry after TCRdb re-called the RACE reads with MiXCR. The sample contains 150,000 to 200,000 distinct CDR3 sequences, about 14% of which appear only once. CDR3 length: 16 amino acids. Trimming removed 0 bases from V and 4 bases from J, with 15 bases in between. CDR1 is LGHNA, CDR2 YSLEER, per germline. The sequenced sample was whole blood, obtained in connection with sensitization to the hapten diphenylcyclopropenone (DPC). J is TRBJ1-2 and V is TRBV4-3; perhaps TRBD1 as D (6 bases). This clonotype originated in a woman under 40 with alopecia areata. Some clones in this sample may be carry-over from other donors' samples. CDR3 in amino acids: CASSQDWAQGLYGYTF. The CDR3 nucleotides are TGCGCCAGCAGCCAAGATTGGGCCCAGGGGCTCTATGGCTACACCTTC.